The clone carrying this T cell receptor (beta chain) has just a few counts. Antigen unknown. The source of the sample is a study of cytomegalovirus exposure and HLA in healthy donors. Study as a whole: Samples from HLA-typed donors yielded about 85 million unique TCRs in an early data release. Study outcomes and limitations: Later on, an analysis showed TCR association rates differing by HLA locus, with DRB1 the most and HLA-C the fewest. Association with HLA alleles at 0.05 false discovery rate was found for 15,000 or so TCR beta sequences in a later analysis. Reports credit the classifier with highly specific, highly sensitive diagnosis of cytomegalovirus status.

The PCR used 60 Vbeta and 13 Jbeta primers. Using immunoSEQ multiplex PCR, the repertoire was profiled, and TCRdb retains in-frame clones only, with some absent. The sample yields approximately 120,000 clones, roughly 74% seen once. Deletions cut 1 base from V and 4 bases from J, with 8 bases between. This CDR3 contains 14 residues. Germline V gene data show CDR1 as LNHNV and CDR2 as YYDKDF (reference sequence). The sequencing sample was made of PBMCs. This TCR derives from a man between 35 and 55 years old in good health and CMV-seronegative. The chain joins TRBV15 to TRBJ2-1; D gene unclear. CDR3 in DNA: TGTGCCACCAGCAGAGTAACAGCTTACAATGAGCAGTTCTTC. Its translation is CATSRVTAYNEQFF.